A selection of T cell receptor beta chains follows, all from one sample in a study of blood T cell repertoires in COVID-19. Profiled with immunoSEQ multiplex PCR; TCRdb holds only in-frame clones, not every one. The repertoire holds roughly 200,000 clones, with around 90% as singletons. The sequencing sample was made of PBMCs or T cells enriched from blood (not recorded which). These receptors came from a young man with acute COVID-19. Both conserved end residues are trimmed from each CDR3. The D gene is left open where the match is weak. Some rows have no size entry. The others give once, few or many, or a class for an expanded clone.

>once|.|TRBJ2-3|TRBV24-1
ATSDNRQGTDTQY
>.|TRBD1|TRBJ1-6|TRBV28
ASRGDRDIPYNSPLH
>.|.|TRBJ1-5|TRBV30
AWRGQPNQPQH
>.|TRBD2|TRBJ2-1|TRBV30
AWSTSAKQF
>.|TRBD2|TRBJ2-3|TRBV6-4
ASSEEGAGGGTDTQY
>.|.|TRBJ2-1|TRBV19
ASSQYNEQF
>.|TRBD2|TRBJ2-5|TRBV4-2
ASSLSSGRAETQY
>.|.|TRBJ1-5|TRBV12-5
ASGRAGGNQPQH
>.|.|TRBJ2-2|TRBV19
ASSSRGETGRSGELF
>.|TRBD1|TRBJ2-3|TRBV7-3
ASSTQGAPTDTQY
>.|TRBD1|TRBJ2-1|TRBV5-6
ASSSGTGTYNEQF
>.|TRBD2|TRBJ2-1|TRBV2
ASSSTSGSYEQF
>.|TRBD1|TRBJ2-7|TRBV28
ASSLGTGPEQY
>.|.|TRBJ2-5|TRBV7-3
ASSLFSGEETQY
>.|TRBD2|TRBJ2-1|TRBV4-2
ASSQALAAAQF
>.|TRBD1|TRBJ2-7|TRBV4-3
ASSQDPIKTGSPYEQY
>.|.|TRBJ1-5|TRBV11-2
ASSLGQHSNQPQH
>.|TRBD2|TRBJ2-3|TRBV5-4
ASSRVSGGSGTDTQY
>once|.|TRBJ1-2|TRBV11-3
ASSLDARVGGYT
>.|.|TRBJ1-1|TRBV4-1
ASSLPRGALNTEAF
>.|.|TRBJ1-4|TRBV19
ASSLPQSTPTNEKLF
>.|TRBD1|TRBJ2-7|TRBV27
ASSNARQGQREQY